These 29 T cell receptor beta chains originate from one sample sequenced in a study of T cells in Graves' hyperthyroidism and ophthalmopathy (dated by TCRdb to between 2019 and 2020). Libraries were made using multiplex PCR. Sequencing took place on an Illumina HiSeq 2000. Amplification of TCR beta CDR3 regions was carried out from RNA transcripts. A first-round RT-PCR of the TCR CDR3 used the HTBI primer set with the Qiagen OneStep RT-PCR kit. The public sequencing data were trimmed at Q25 with fastp and processed into clonotypes with MiXCR by TCRdb, which kept only in-frame beta chains. Records with the same CDR3 protein are collapsed into one entry carrying the most frequent genes and DNA. The sample table records 300,000 to 400,000 distinct CDR3 sequences; approximately 15% of these occur just once. The top ten hold about 22% of the sample. The sequenced material came from blood. The receptors shown here come from a woman in her thirties with Graves' hyperthyroidism.

This clonotype was detected many times. The chain has TRBV6-5 and TRBJ1-4; tentatively, D is TRBD1 (5 bases). Trimming removed 2 bases from V and 5 bases from J, with 24 bases in between. Germline-derived CDR1 and CDR2 are MNHEY and SVGAGI. CDR3 length: 19 amino acids. CDR3 loop: CASSYDAGARPGVNEKLFF. The CDR3 coding sequence is TGTGCCAGCAGTTACGACGCCGGGGCTCGGCCCGGGGTCAATGAAAAACTGTTTTTT.

This clonotype was seen repeatedly, ten times or more. The chain recombines TRBV6-1 with TRBJ2-1; TRBD2 aligns across 8 bases. The CDR3 runs 15 residues. CDR1 and CDR2 from the germline V gene are MNHNS and SASEGT. The V gene end was trimmed by 4 bases and the J gene end by 6 bases; junction bases not matched to a gene: 8. CDR3 in amino acids: CASSARPLAVNEQFF. The CDR3 DNA reads as TGTGCCAGCAGTGCCCGTCCACTAGCGGTCAATGAGCAGTTCTTC.

This clonotype was observed at least ten times. The CDR3 protein is CASSLEPLTSVHEQFF. Written as DNA, the CDR3 is TGTGCCAGCAGTTTAGAGCCCCTCACTAGCGTCCATGAGCAGTTCTTC. V and J are TRBV12-3 or TRBV12-4 and TRBJ2-1, with 7 bases lining up with TRBD2. Unmatched junction bases numbered 11, after V lost 1 base and J lost 8 bases. This CDR3 comprises 16 residues.

This clonotype was seen many times. The rearrangement links TRBV19 to TRBJ1-1; 9 nucleotides match TRBD1. The CDR3 is made up of 16 amino acids. The V gene's germline CDR1 is LNHDA and CDR2 SQIVND (reference sequence). The V gene end was trimmed by 5 bases and the J gene end by 4 bases; junction bases not matched to a gene: 11. Here the CDR3 reads CASSEAGTGRTTEAFF. The CDR3 region has the DNA TGTGCCAGTAGTGAGGCCGGGACAGGGAGAACCACTGAAGCTTTCTTT.

This clonotype was seen at least ten times. This rearrangement joins TRBV29-1 to TRBJ2-7; 7 positions agree with TRBD1. The germline V gene has CDR1 SQVTM and CDR2 ANQGSEA. The CDR3 covers 14 residues. V was pared by 6 bases and J by 1 base, with 9 bases of the junction left unmatched. CDR3 coding DNA: TGCAGCGTGGGACAGCCTTCAGGGTCCTACGAGCAGTACTTC. Encoded protein: CSVGQPSGSYEQYF.

This clonotype was counted at least ten times. The chain links TRBV28 to TRBJ2-7; 15 nucleotides agree with TRBD2. Germline-derived CDR1 and CDR2 are MDHEN and SYDVKM. This CDR3 spans 16 amino acids. Trimming removed 8 bases from V and 6 bases from J; junction bases left unmatched: 11. The CDR3 protein is CASAGTSGRFPSEQYF. Written as DNA, the CDR3 is TGTGCCAGCGCCGGGACTAGCGGGAGGTTCCCGTCCGAGCAGTACTTC. Filled out from reference TRBV28 and TRBJ2-7, the complete variable domain reads DVKVTQSSRYLVKRTGEKVFLECVQDMDHENMFWYRQDPGLGLRLIYFSYDVKMKEKGDIPEGYSVSREKKERFSLILESASTNQTSMYLCASAGTSGRFPSEQYFGPGTRLTVT.

This clonotype has more than one count but fewer than ten. The chain has TRBV5-4 and TRBJ2-2, with 8 nucleotides matching TRBD2. The junction had 5 bases not matched to a gene; V was cut back by 0 bases and J by 4 bases. The CDR3 covers 16 residues. CDR1 is SGHNT, CDR2 YYREEE, per germline (reference sequence). In DNA form, the CDR3 reads TGTGCCAGCAGCTTGGAGGGCGGGAGGTCCACCGGGGAGCTGTTTTTT. This encodes CASSLEGGRSTGELFF.

In its sample, this clonotype was seen many times. J is TRBJ2-1 and V is TRBV6-5, with D tentatively TRBD2 (6 bases). The CDR3 has 15 residues. Trimming took 3 bases from V and 3 from J, leaving 12 bases between them. Germline V gives CDR1 MNHEY, CDR2 SVGAGI. Here the CDR3 reads CASSYGRDYYNEQFF. The DNA of the CDR3 is TGTGCCAGCAGTTATGGGCGGGATTACTACAATGAGCAGTTCTTC.

Only a few counts were recorded for this clonotype. The chain combines TRBV11-2 with TRBJ2-7, with a tentative D call TRBD2 (6 bases). Trimming shortened V by 5 bases and J by 2 bases, and 16 bases separated the two germline ends. The V gene's germline CDR1 is SGHAT and CDR2 FQNNGV. The CDR3 runs to 15 residues. The CDR3 nucleotides read TGTGCCAGCAGCCCCCCTCCGGGGGAAACCTACGAGCAGTACTTC. Translated, it gives CASSPPPGETYEQYF.

Remarks on this clonotype: A much larger clone sits a single nucleotide away, making a read error possible. J is TRBJ1-2 and V is TRBV28; D remains ambiguous. This CDR3 is built from 16 residues. The germline CDR1 and CDR2 sequences are MDHEN and SYDVKM. Written as DNA, the CDR3 is TGTACCAGCAGTTTAAACCGGGGTCCAACTAACTATGGCTACACCTTC. Protein sequence: CTSSLNRGPTNYGYTF.

The sample holds a few counts of this clonotype. The chain is built from TRBV7-9 and TRBJ2-3; D possibly corresponds to TRBD1 (5 bases). Germline-derived CDR1 and CDR2 are SEHNR and FQNEAQ (reference sequence). This CDR3 is 15 amino acids long. Trimming took off 5 bases at V and 2 bases at J, with 14 bases between the two ends. CDR3 sequence (DNA): TGTGCCAGCAGCCCAAAAGAAGGGGACACAGATACGCAGTATTTT. It codes for CASSPKEGDTDTQYF.

V gene TRBV20-1 combines with J gene TRBJ2-7; D might be TRBD1 or TRBD2, each matching 7 bases. The CDR3 covers 15 residues. Trimming removed 6 bases at V and 3 bases at J, with 21 bases between. The germline gives CDR1 DFQATT, CDR2 SNEGSKA (reference sequence). CDR3 region: CSAAGGPGRVYEQYF. CDR3 nucleotide sequence: TGCAGTGCCGCAGGGGGTCCAGGGAGGGTCTACGAGCAGTACTTC.

This clonotype was recorded at least ten times. J is TRBJ2-5 and V is TRBV6-1; D is uncertain. Trimming shortened V by 5 bases and J by 3 bases, and 10 bases separated the two germline ends. The CDR3 length is 13 residues. Germline assignment: CDR1 MNHNS and CDR2 SASEGT. The CDR3 here is CASSTRAEETQYF. Here the CDR3 DNA reads TGTGCCAGCAGTACCCGGGCAGAAGAGACCCAGTACTTC.

About this clonotype itself: A much bigger clone sits one base away, suggesting this may be a read error. The J gene is TRBJ2-3, the V gene TRBV29-1; tentatively, D is TRBD1 (6 bases). Trimming pared 7 bases from V and 7 bases from J, leaving 18 bases between. The germline gives CDR1 SQVTM, CDR2 ANQGSEA. The CDR3 sequence is 13 residues long. CDR3 nucleotide sequence: TGCAGCGGGGAAGGGGGTTTCGCAAATACGCAGTATTTT. Translated: CSGEGGFANTQYF.

Many counts were recorded for this clonotype. V and J are TRBV12-3 or TRBV12-4 and TRBJ2-1; no definite D call. Between the trimmed V and J ends, which lost 5 bases and 6 bases, there was a span of 5 bases. The CDR3 runs 11 residues. The CDR3 reads CASSPSNEQFF. CDR3 DNA sequence: TGTGCCAGCAGTCCAAGCAATGAGCAGTTCTTC.

This clonotype was counted ten times or more. This rearrangement joins TRBV6-2 or TRBV6-3 to TRBJ1-1; the D is unclear. Per the germline V gene, CDR1 is MNHEY and CDR2 is SVGEGT. This CDR3 spans 12 amino acids. Trimming left V 6 bases short and J 8 bases short, with 13 bases between. The CDR3: CASRTDRPEAFF. The CDR3 coding sequence is TGTGCCAGCAGGACCGATAGGCCCGAAGCTTTCTTT.

This clonotype occurred many times. This chain uses TRBV20-1 with TRBJ2-7, with 10 bases fitting TRBD2. V lost 0 bases to trimming and J lost 2 bases; unmatched junction nucleotides: 4. The CDR3 covers 15 residues. CDR1 and CDR2 from the germline V gene are DFQATT and SNEGSKA (reference sequence). The CDR3 sequence: CSARDLLAGPYEQYF. CDR3 bases: TGCAGTGCTAGAGATTTACTAGCGGGACCCTACGAGCAGTACTTC.

The chain is built from TRBV5-1 and TRBJ2-5, with 9 bases identical to TRBD1. Germline V gives CDR1 SGHRS, CDR2 YFSETQ. V dropped 0 bases and J dropped 1; count of bases not matched to a gene: 4. The CDR3 extends over 16 amino acids. For the CDR3, the DNA is TGCGCCAGCAGCTTGGGGGACAGGGCCGTCCAAGAGACCCAGTACTTC. Translated, it gives CASSLGDRAVQETQYF.

This clonotype has ten or more counts. The chain has TRBV15 and TRBJ1-4, with TRBD1 as a possible D gene (5 bases). Germline CDR1 and CDR2: LNHNV and YYDKDF (reference sequence). CDR3 length: 15 residues. The germline V and J ends were trimmed by 1 base and 8 bases, with 14 bases remaining between them. CDR3 sequence: CATSRGQSMEEKLFF. The CDR3 DNA reads as TGTGCCACCAGCAGAGGACAGAGCATGGAGGAAAAACTGTTTTTT.

This clonotype was seen repeatedly, ten times or more. The chain employs TRBV11-2 and TRBJ2-7; 9 positions match TRBD2. Germline trimming cut 5 bases from V and 6 bases from J; bases unmatched to any gene: 8. Germline V lookup: CDR1 SGHAT, CDR2 FQNNGV. The CDR3 is made up of 14 amino acids. The CDR3 DNA sequence: TGTGCCAGCAGCCCCCTGGCGGGAGGGTTCGAGCAGTACTTC. Its protein product is CASSPLAGGFEQYF.

This clonotype was seen repeatedly, ten times or more. The J gene is TRBJ2-5, the V gene TRBV15; D perhaps matches TRBD2 (6 bases). CDR1 is LNHNV, CDR2 YYDKDF, per germline (reference sequence). This CDR3 has 13 residues. The V end was cut by 1 base, the J end by 4 bases, with 7 bases between. CDR3 coding DNA: TGTGCCACCAGCAGAGGGAGGGGAGAGACCCAGTACTTC. Amino acid sequence: CATSRGRGETQYF.

V usage is TRBV29-1 and J usage is TRBJ2-3; D uncertain. The closer fit of TRBJ1-5 to the DNA end suggests the J call may be wrong. Germline CDR1 and CDR2: SQVTM and ANQGSEA. The CDR3 runs to 11 residues. Written as DNA, the CDR3 is TGCAGCGTTGAGGGAGCAGATACGCAGCATTTT. Encoded protein: CSVEGADTQHF.

In this sample, this clonotype turned up many times. The V and J genes are TRBV4-1 and TRBJ2-3; TRBD2 matches 13 bases. Germline CDR1 is MGHRA and CDR2 is YSYEKL. The CDR3 length is 17 residues. The J segment lost 4 bases and the V segment lost 0 bases, leaving 4 bases of the junction unmatched. CDR3 nucleotides: TGCGCCAGCAGCCAAGATCAAGGACTAGCGGGGGCAGATACGCAGTATTTT. This sequence encodes CASSQDQGLAGADTQYF.

Details on this clonotype: One base away lies a much larger clone, so this may be a sequencing read error. The chain combines TRBV20-1 with TRBJ1-1, with 7 positions matching TRBD1. Germline V gene sequence: CDR1 DFQATT, CDR2 SNEGSKA (reference sequence). The CDR3 extends over 16 amino acids. CDR3 sequence reads: CSATPQGTGVNNEAFF. The CDR3 region has the DNA TGCAGTGCTACCCCACAGGGGACGGGTGTCAACAATGAAGCTTTCTTT.

The gene calls are TRBV12-3 or TRBV12-4 and TRBJ2-1; 8 bases fit TRBD1. The V gene end was trimmed by 1 base and the J gene end by 1 base; junction bases not matched to a gene: 3. CDR3 length: 16 amino acids. CDR3 loop: CASSLVGTGSYNEQFF. CDR3 coding DNA: TGTGCCAGCAGTTTAGTAGGGACAGGATCCTACAATGAGCAGTTCTTC.

The V call is TRBV6-1, the J call TRBJ2-2; D is undetermined. Trimming cost V 4 bases and J 6 bases, with 12 bases left between them. The germline V gene encodes CDR1 MNHNS and CDR2 SASEGT. The CDR3 is 14 amino acids. The DNA for the CDR3 is TGTGCCAGCAGTGCCGGTCTAGGTCCCGGGGAGCTGTTTTTT. Encoded protein: CASSAGLGPGELFF.

This clonotype was counted at least ten times. The CDR3 reads CASSQPNSPLHF. In DNA form, the CDR3 reads TGTGCCAGCAGTCAACCAAATTCACCCCTCCACTTT. The rearrangement links TRBV12-3 or TRBV12-4 to TRBJ1-6; D ambiguous. This CDR3 is 12 amino acids long. Trimming removed 5 bases from V and 7 bases from J, with 6 bases in between.

This clonotype was counted at least ten times. The V and J genes are TRBV27 and TRBJ2-7; possibly TRBD2 for D (6 bases). The CDR3 covers 15 residues. V was pared by 5 bases and J by 0 bases, with 14 bases between. The V gene's germline CDR1 is MNHEY and CDR2 SMNVEV (reference sequence). As DNA, the CDR3 is TGTGCCAGCAGTACCGAGCGGGTTTCCTCCTACGAGCAGTACTTC. Its protein is CASSTERVSSYEQYF.

This chain joins TRBV19 and TRBJ1-2; D unresolved. In germline, CDR1 is LNHDA, CDR2 SQIVND (reference sequence). The CDR3 totals 15 residues. V lost 0 bases to trimming and J lost 2 bases, with 10 bases between them. The CDR3 bases are TGTGCCAGTAGTATAGATCCTGGGGTCAACTATGGCTACACCTTC. It encodes CASSIDPGVNYGYTF.